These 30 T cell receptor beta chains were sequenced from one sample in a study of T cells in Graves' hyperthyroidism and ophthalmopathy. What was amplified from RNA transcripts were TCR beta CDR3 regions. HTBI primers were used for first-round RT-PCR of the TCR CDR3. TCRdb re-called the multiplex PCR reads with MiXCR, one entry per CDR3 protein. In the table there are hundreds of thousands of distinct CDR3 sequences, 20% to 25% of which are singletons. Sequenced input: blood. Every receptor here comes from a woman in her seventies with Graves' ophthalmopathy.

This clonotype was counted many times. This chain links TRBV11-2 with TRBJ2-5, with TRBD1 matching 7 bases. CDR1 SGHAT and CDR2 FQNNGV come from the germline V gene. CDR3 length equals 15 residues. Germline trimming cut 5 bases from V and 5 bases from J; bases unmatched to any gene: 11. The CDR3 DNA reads TGTGCCAGCAGCACCAAGGGGGCACTCCAGGAGACCCAGTACTTC. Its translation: CASSTKGALQETQYF.

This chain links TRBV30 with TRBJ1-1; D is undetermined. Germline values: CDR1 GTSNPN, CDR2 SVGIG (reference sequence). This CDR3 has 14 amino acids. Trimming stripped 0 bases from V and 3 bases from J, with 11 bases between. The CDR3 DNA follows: TGTGCCTGGAGTGTACGACATTTCGACACTGAAGCTTTCTTT. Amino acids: CAWSVRHFDTEAFF.

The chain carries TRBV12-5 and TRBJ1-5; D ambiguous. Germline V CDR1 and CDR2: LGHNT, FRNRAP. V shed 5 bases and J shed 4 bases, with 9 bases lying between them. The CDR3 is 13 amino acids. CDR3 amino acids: CASGNNRNQPQHF. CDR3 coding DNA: TGTGCTAGTGGTAATAACAGAAATCAGCCCCAGCATTTT.

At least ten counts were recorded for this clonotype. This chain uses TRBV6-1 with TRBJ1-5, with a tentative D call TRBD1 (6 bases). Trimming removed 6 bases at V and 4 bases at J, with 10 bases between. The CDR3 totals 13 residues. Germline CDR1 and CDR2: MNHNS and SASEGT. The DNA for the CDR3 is TGTGCCAGCAGGGGAACAGGGAATCAGCCCCAGCATTTT. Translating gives CASRGTGNQPQHF.

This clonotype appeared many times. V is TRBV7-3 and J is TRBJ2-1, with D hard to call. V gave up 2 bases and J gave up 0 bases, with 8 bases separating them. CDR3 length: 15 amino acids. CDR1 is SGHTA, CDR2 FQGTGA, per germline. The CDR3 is CASSLFSSSYNEQFF. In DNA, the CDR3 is TGTGCCAGCAGCTTATTTTCGAGCTCCTACAATGAGCAGTTCTTC.

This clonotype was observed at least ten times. CDR3 DNA sequence: TGTGCCAGCAAGGGCGTTGCGAACACCGGGGAGCTGTTTTTT. Translation gives CASKGVANTGELFF. The rearrangement uses TRBV2 and TRBJ2-2; D is uncertain. V was trimmed by 7 bases and J by 0 bases, leaving 9 bases between them. Germline CDR1 is SNHLY and CDR2 is FYNNEI. CDR3 length equals 14 residues.

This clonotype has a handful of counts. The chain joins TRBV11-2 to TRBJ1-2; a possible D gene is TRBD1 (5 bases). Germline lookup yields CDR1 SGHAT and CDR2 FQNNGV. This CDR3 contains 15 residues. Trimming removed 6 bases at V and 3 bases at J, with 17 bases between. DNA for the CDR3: TGTGCCAGCAGGGAAGGGGTCGGGGTTGACTATGGCTACACCTTC. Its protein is CASREGVGVDYGYTF. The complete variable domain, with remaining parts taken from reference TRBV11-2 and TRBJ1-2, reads EAGVAQSPRYKIIEKRQSVAFWCNPISGHATLYWYQQILGQGPKLLIQFQNNGVVDDSQLPKDRFSAERLKGVDSTLKIQPAKLEDSAVYLCASREGVGVDYGYTFGSGTRLTVV.

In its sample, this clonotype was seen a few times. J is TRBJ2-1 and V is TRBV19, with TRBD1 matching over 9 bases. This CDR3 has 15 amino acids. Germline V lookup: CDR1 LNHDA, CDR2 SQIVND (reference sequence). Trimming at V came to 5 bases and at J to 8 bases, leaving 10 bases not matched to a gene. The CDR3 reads CASSFTDTGGDEQFF. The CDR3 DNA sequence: TGTGCCAGTAGTTTTACTGATACAGGGGGCGATGAGCAGTTCTTC.

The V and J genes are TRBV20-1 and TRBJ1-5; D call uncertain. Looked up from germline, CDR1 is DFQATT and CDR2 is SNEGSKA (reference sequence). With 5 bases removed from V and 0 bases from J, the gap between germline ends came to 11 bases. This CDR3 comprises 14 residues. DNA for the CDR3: TGCAGTGCTCAGGCGGCAGATAGCAATCAGCCCCAGCATTTT. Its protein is CSAQAADSNQPQHF.

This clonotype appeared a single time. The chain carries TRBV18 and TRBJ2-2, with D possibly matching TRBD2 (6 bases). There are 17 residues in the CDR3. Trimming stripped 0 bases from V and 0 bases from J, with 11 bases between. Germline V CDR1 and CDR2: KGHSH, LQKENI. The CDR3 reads CASSPPTGVANTGELFF. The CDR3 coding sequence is TGTGCCAGCTCACCACCGACGGGAGTGGCGAACACCGGGGAGCTGTTTTTT.

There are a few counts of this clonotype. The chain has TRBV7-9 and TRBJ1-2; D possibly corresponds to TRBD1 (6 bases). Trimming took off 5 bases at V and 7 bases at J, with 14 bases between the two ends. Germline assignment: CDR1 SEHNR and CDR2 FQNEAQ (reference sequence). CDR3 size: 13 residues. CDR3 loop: CASSNSRGAGYTF. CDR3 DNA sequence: TGTGCCAGCAGCAATTCGAGGGGGGCTGGCTACACCTTC.

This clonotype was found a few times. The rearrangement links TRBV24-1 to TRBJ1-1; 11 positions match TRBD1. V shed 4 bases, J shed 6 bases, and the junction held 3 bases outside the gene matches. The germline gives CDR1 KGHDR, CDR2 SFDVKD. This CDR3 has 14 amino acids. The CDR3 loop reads CATSEPGQGAEAFF. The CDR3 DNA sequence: TGTGCCACCAGTGAACCGGGACAGGGGGCTGAAGCTTTCTTT.

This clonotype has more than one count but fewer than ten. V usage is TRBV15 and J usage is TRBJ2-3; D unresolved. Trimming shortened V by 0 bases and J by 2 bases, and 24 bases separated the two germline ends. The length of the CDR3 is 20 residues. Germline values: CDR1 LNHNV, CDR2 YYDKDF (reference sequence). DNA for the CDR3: TGTGCCACCAGCAGAGATAAGGACCCATGGCACCCCCCCCACACAGATACGCAGTATTTT. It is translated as CATSRDKDPWHPPHTDTQYF.

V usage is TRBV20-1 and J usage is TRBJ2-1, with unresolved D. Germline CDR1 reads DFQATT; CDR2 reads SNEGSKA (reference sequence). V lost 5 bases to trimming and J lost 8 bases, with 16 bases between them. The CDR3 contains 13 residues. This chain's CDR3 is CSAQKLSIDEQFF. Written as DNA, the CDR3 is TGCAGTGCTCAAAAACTTAGTATCGATGAGCAGTTCTTC.

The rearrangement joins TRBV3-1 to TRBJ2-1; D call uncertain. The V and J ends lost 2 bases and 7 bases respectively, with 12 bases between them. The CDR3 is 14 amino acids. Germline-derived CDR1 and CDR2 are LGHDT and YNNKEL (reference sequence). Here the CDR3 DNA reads TGTGCCAGCAGCCAAAACACCCCCGGAAATGAGCAGTTCTTC. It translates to CASSQNTPGNEQFF.

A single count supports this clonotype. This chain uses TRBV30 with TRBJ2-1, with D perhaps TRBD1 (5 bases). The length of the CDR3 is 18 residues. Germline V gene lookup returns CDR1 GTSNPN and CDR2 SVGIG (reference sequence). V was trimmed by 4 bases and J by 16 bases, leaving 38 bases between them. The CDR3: CAWMKGPTMSSSNRCPFF. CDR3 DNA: TGTGCCTGGATGAAAGGACCTACAATGAGCAGTTCGAACAGGTGCCCCTTCTTC.

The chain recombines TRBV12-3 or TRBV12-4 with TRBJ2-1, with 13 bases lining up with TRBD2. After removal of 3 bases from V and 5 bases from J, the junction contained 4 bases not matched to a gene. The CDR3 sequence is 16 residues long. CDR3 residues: CASSFRGTSGNNEQFF. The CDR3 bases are TGTGCCAGCAGTTTTCGCGGGACTAGCGGGAACAATGAGCAGTTCTTC.

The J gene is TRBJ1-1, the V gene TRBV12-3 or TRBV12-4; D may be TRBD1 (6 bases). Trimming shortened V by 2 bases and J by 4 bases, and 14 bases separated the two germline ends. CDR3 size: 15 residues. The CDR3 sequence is CASSLSRGRGTEAFF. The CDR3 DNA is TGTGCCAGCAGTTTATCCAGGGGTCGGGGCACTGAAGCTTTCTTT.

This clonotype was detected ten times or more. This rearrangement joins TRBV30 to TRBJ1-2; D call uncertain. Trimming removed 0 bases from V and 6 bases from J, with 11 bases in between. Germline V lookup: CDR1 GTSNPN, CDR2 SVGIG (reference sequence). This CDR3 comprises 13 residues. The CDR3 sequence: CAWSVLGFDGYTF. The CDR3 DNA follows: TGTGCCTGGAGTGTTCTGGGTTTCGATGGCTACACCTTC.

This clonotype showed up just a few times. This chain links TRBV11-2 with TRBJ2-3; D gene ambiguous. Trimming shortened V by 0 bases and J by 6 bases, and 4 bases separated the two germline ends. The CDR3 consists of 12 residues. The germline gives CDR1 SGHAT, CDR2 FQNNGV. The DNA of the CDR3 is TGTGCCAGCAGCTTAGATCAGGATACGCAGTATTTT. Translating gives CASSLDQDTQYF.

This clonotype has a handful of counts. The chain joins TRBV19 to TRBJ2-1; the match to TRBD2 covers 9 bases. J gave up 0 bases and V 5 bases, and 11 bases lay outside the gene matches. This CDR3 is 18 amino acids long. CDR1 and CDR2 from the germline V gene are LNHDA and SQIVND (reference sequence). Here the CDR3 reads CASSEGTSRYSSYNEQFF. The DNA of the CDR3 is TGTGCCAGTAGTGAAGGGACTAGCCGATACAGCTCCTACAATGAGCAGTTCTTC.

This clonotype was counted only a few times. This CDR3 reads CASSRNEKLFF. CDR3 bases: TGTGCCAGCTCTCGGAATGAAAAACTGTTTTTT. The chain uses TRBV18 and TRBJ1-4; D gene uncertain. The CDR3 sequence is 11 residues long. Germline V lookup: CDR1 KGHSH, CDR2 LQKENI. V gave up 6 bases and J gave up 5 bases, with 4 bases separating them. Full variable domain (remainder filled in from reference TRBV18 and TRBJ1-4): NAGVMQNPRHLVRRRGQEARLRCSPMKGHSHVYWYRQLPEEGLKFMVYLQKENIIDESGMPKERFSAEFPKEGPSILRIQQVVRGDSAAYFCASSRNEKLFFGSGTQLSVL.

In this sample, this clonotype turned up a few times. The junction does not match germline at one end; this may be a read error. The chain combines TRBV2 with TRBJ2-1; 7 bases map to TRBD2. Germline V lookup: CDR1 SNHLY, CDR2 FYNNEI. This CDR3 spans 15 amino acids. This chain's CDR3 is CASSWGGSSYNEQLF. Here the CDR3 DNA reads TGTGCCAGCAGTTGGGGCGGGAGCTCCTACAATGAGCAGCTCTTC.

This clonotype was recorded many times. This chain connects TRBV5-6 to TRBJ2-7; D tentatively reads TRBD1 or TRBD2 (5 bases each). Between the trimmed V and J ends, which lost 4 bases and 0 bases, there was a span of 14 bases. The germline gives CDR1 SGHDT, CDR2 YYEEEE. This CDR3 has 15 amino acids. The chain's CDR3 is CASSRGPVGSYEQYF. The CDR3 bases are TGTGCCAGCAGCCGGGGACCTGTGGGCTCCTACGAGCAGTACTTC.

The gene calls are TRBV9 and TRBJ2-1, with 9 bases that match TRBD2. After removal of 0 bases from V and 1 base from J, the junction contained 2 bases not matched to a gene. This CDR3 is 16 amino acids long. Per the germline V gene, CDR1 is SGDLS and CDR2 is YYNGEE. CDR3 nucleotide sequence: TGTGCCAGCAGCGTAGTGGGACTAGCTTCCTACAATGAGCAGTTCTTC. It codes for CASSVVGLASYNEQFF. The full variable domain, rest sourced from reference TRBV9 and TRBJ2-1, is DSGVTQTPKHLITATGQRVTLRCSPRSGDLSVYWYQQSLDQGLQFLIQYYNGEERAKGNILERFSAQQFPDLHSELNLSSLELGDSALYFCASSVVGLASYNEQFFGPGTRLTVL.

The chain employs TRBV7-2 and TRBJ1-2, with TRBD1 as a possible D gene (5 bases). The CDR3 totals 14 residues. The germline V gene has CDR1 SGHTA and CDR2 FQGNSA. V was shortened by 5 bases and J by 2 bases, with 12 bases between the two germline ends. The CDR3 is CASSPSGLNYGYTF. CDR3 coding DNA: TGTGCCAGCAGCCCCTCGGGACTGAACTATGGCTACACCTTC.

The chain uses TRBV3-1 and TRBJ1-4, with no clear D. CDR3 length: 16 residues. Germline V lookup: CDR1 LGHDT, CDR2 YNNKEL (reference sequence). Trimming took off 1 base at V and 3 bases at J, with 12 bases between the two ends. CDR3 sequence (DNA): TGTGCCAGCAGCCAAGGAGGGCCTAGCTCTAATGAAAAACTGTTTTTT. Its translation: CASSQGGPSSNEKLFF.

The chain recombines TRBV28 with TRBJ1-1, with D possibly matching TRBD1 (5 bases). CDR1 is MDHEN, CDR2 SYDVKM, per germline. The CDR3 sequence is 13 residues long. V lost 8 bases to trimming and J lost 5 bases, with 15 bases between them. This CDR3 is CASRGGRWTEAFF. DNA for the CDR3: TGTGCCAGCCGGGGGGGAAGATGGACTGAAGCTTTCTTT.

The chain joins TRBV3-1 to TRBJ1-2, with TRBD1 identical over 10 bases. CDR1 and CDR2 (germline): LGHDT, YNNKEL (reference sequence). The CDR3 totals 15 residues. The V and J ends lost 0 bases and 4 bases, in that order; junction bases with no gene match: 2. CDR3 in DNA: TGTGCCAGCAGCCAAGAAGGGACAGGGGTCTATGGCTACACCTTC. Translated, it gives CASSQEGTGVYGYTF.

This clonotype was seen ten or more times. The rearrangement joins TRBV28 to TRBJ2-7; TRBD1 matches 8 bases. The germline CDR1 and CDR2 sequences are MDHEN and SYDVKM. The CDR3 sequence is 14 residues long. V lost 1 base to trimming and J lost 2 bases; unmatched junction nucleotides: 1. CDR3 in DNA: TGTGCCAGCAGTTTATTGGACAGGGCCTACGAGCAGTACTTC. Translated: CASSLLDRAYEQYF. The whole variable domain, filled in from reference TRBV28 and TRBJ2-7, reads DVKVTQSSRYLVKRTGEKVFLECVQDMDHENMFWYRQDPGLGLRLIYFSYDVKMKEKGDIPEGYSVSREKKERFSLILESASTNQTSMYLCASSLLDRAYEQYFGPGTRLTVT.